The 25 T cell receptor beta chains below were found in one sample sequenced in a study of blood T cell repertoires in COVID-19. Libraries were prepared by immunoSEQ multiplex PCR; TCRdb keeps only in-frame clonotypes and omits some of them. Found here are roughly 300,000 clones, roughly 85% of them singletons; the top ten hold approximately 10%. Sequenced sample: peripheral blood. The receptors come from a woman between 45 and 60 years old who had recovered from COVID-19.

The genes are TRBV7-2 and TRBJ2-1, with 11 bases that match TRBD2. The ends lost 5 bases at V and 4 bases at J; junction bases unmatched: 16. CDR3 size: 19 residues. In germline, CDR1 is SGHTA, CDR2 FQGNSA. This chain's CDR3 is CASSRRSPGLAGSYNEQFF. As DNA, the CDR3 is TGTGCCAGCAGCCGCCGGTCGCCAGGACTAGCGGGTTCTTACAATGAGCAGTTCTTC.

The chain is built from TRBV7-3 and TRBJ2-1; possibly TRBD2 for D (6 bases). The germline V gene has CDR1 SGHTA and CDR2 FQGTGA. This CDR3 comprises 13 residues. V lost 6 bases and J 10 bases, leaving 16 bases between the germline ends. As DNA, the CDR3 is TGTGCCAGCAGTTCAAGAGTGGAGGGAGAGCAGTTCTTC. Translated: CASSSRVEGEQFF.

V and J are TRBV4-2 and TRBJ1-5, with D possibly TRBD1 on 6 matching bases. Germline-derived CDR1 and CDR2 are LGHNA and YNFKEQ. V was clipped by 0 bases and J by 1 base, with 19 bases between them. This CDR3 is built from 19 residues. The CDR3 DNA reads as TGTGCCAGCAGCCAAGACTCGGGGGGCTACGAACTGAGCAATCAGCCCCAGCATTTT. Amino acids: CASSQDSGGYELSNQPQHF.

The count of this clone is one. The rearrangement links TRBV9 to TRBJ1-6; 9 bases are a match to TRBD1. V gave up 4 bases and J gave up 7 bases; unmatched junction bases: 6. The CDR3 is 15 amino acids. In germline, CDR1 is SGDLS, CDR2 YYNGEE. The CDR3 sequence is CASSPGGQGNSPLHF. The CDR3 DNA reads TGTGCCAGCAGCCCCGGAGGACAGGGGAATTCACCCCTCCACTTT.

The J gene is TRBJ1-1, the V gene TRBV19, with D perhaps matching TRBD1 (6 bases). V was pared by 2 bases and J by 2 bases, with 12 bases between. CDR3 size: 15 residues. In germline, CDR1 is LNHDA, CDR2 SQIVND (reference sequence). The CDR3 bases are TGTGCCAGTAGTATACGGCCACAGGGAAACACTGAAGCTTTCTTT. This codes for CASSIRPQGNTEAFF.

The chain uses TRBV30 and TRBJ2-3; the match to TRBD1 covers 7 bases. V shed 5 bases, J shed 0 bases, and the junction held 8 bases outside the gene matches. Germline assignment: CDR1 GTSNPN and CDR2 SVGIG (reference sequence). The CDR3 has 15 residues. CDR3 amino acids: CAWDSTGASTDTQYF. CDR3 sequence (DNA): TGTGCCTGGGACTCTACAGGGGCTAGCACAGATACGCAGTATTTT.

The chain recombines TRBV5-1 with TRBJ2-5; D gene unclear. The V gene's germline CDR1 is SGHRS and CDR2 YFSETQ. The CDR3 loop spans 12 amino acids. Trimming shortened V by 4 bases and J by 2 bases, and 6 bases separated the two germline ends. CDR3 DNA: TGCGCCAGCAGCGTAAAACAAGAGACCCAGTACTTC. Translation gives CASSVKQETQYF.

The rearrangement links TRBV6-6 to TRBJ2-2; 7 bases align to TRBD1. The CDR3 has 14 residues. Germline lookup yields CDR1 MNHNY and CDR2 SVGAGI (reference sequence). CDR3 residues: CATDRSLGTGELFF. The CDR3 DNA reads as TGTGCGACGGACAGGTCGTTAGGTACCGGGGAGCTGTTTTTT.

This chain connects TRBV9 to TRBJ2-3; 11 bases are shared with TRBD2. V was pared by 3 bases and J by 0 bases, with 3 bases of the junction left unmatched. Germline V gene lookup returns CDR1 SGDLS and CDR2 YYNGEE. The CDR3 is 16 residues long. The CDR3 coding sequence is TGTGCCAGCAGCGAGGGACTAGCGGCTAGCACAGATACGCAGTATTTT. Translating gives CASSEGLAASTDTQYF.

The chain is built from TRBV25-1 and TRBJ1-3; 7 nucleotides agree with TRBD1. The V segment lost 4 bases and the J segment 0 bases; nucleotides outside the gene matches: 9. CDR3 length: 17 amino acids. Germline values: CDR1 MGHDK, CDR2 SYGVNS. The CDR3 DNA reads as TGTGCCAGCAGTGGCCTCCGGGACAGACTCTCTGGAAACACCATATATTTT. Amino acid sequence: CASSGLRDRLSGNTIYF.

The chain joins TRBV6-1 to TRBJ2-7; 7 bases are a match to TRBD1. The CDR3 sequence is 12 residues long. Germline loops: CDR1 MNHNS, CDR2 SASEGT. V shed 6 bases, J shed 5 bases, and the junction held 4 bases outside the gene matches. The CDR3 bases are TGTGCCAGCAGGACAGGGAACAACGAGCAGTACTTC. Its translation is CASRTGNNEQYF.

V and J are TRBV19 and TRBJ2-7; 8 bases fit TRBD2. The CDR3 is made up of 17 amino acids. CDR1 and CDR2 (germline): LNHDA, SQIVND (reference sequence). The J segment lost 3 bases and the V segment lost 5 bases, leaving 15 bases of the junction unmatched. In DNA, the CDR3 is TGTGCCAGTAGTGGAAGAAAAGCGGGAGTTCAATTCTACGAGCAGTACTTC. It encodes CASSGRKAGVQFYEQYF. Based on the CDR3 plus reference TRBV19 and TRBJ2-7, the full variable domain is DGGITQSPKYLFRKEGQNVTLSCEQNLNHDAMYWYRQDPGQGLRLIYYSQIVNDFQKGDIAEGYSVSREKKESFPLTVTSAQKNPTAFYLCASSGRKAGVQFYEQYFGPGTRLTVT.

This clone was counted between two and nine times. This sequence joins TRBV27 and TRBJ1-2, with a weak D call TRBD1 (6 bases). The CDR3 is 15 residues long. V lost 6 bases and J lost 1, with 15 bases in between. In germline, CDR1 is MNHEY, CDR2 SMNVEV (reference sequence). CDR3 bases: TGTGCCAGCAGCCGGGACATCTCCTTTAACTATGGCTACACCTTC. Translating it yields CASSRDISFNYGYTF.

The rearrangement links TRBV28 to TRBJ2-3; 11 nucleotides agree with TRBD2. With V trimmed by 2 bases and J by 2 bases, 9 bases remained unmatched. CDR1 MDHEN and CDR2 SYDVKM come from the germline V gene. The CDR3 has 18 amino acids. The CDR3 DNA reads TGTGCCAGCAGTTTACCGTCTAGCGGGGGGCAATACACAGATACGCAGTATTTT. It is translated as CASSLPSSGGQYTDTQYF.

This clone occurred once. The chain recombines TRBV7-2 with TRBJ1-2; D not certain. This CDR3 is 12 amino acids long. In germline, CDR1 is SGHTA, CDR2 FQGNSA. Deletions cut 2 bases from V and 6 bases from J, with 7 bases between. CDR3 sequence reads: CASSLQADGYTF. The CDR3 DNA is TGTGCCAGCAGCTTACAGGCTGATGGCTACACCTTC.

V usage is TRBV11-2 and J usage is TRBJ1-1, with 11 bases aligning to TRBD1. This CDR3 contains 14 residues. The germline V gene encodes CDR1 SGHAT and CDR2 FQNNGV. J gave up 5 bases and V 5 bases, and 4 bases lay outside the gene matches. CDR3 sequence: CASSSGQGATEAFF. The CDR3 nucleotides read TGTGCCAGCAGCAGCGGACAGGGGGCAACTGAAGCTTTCTTT. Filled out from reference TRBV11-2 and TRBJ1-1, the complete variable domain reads EAGVAQSPRYKIIEKRQSVAFWCNPISGHATLYWYQQILGQGPKLLIQFQNNGVVDDSQLPKDRFSAERLKGVDSTLKIQPAKLEDSAVYLCASSSGQGATEAFFGQGTRLTVV.

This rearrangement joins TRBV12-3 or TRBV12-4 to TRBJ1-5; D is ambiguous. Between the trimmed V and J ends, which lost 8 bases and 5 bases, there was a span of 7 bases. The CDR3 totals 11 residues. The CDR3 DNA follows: TGTGCCAGCGGGCCGTATCAGCCCCAGCATTTT. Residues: CASGPYQPQHF.

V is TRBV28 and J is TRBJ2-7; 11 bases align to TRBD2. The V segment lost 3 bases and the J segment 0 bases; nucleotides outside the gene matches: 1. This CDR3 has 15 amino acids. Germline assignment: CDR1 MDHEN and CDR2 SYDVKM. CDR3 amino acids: CASSLGTSGSYEQYF. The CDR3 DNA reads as TGTGCCAGCAGTTTGGGGACTAGCGGCTCCTACGAGCAGTACTTC.

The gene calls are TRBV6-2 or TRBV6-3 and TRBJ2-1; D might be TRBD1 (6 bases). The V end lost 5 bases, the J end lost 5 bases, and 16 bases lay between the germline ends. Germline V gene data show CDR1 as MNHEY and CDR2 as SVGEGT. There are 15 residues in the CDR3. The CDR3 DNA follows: TGTGCCAGCAGTCAGGGGAGACGATTCAACAATGAGCAGTTCTTC. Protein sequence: CASSQGRRFNNEQFF.

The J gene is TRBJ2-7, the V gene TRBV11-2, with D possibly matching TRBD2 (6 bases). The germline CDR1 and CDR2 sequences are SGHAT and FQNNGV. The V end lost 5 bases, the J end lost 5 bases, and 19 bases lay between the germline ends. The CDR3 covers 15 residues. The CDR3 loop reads CASSPLSGRVHEQYF. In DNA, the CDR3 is TGTGCCAGCAGCCCCCTATCCGGGAGAGTCCACGAGCAGTACTTC. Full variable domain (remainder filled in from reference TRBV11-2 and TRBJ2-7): EAGVAQSPRYKIIEKRQSVAFWCNPISGHATLYWYQQILGQGPKLLIQFQNNGVVDDSQLPKDRFSAERLKGVDSTLKIQPAKLEDSAVYLCASSPLSGRVHEQYFGPGTRLTVT.

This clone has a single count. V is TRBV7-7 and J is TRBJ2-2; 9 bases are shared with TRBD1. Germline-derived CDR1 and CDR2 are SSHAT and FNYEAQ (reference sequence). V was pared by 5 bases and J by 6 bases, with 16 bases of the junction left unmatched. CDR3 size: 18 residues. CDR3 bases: TGTGCCAGCAGCAAGGACAGGGGCCCGTCGGGGACACCCGGGGAGCTGTTTTTT. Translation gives CASSKDRGPSGTPGELFF.

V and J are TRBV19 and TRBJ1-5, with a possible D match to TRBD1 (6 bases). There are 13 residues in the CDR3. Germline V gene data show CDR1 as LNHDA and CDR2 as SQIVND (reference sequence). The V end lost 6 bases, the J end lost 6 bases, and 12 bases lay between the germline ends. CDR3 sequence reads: CASSQQGGQPQHF. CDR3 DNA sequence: TGTGCCAGTAGCCAACAGGGTGGTCAGCCCCAGCATTTT.

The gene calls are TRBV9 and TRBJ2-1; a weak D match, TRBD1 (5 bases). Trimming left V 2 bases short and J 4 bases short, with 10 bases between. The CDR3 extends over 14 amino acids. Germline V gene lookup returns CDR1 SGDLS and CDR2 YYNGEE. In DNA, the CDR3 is TGTGCCAGCAGCGTTGATCAGGGTTACAATGAGCAGTTCTTC. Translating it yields CASSVDQGYNEQFF.

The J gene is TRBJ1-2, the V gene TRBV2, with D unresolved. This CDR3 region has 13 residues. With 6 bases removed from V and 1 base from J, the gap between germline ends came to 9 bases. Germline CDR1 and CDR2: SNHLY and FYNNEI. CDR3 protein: CASSLTGNYGYTF. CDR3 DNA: TGTGCCAGCAGCCTGACTGGTAACTATGGCTACACCTTC.

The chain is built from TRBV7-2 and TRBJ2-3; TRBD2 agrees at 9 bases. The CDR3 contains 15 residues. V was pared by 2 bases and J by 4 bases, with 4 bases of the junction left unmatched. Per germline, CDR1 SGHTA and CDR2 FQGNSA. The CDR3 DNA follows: TGTGCCAGCAGCTTACGCGGGGGGGCATCAGATACGCAGTATTTT. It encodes CASSLRGGASDTQYF.